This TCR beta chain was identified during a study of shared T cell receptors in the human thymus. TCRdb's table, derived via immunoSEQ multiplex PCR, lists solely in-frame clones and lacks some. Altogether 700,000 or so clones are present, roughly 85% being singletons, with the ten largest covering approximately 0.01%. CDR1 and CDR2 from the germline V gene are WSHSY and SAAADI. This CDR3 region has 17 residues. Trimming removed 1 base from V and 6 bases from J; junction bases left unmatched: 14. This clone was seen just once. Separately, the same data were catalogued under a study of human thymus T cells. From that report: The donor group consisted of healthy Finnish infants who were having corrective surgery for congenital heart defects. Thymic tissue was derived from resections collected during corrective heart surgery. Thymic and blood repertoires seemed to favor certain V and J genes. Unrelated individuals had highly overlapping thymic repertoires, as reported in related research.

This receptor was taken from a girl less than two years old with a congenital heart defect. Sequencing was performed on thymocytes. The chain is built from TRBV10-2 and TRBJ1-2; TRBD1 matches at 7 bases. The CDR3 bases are TGCGCCAGCAGTGAGTGGGGGTCGGTACAGGGGTCCGATGGCTACACCTTC. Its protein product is CASSEWGSVQGSDGYTF.